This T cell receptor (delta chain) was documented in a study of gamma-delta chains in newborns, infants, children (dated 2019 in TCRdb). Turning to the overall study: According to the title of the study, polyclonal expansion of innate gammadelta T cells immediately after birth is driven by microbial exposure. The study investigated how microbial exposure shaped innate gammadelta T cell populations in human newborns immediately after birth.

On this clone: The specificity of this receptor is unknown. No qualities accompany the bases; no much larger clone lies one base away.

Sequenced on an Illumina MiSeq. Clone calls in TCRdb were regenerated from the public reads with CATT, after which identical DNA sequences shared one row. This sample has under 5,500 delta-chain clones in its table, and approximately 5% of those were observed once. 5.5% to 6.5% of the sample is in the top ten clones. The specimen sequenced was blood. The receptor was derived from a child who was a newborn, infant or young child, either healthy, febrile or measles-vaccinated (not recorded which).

This receptor carries the CDR3 CACDTVPGAPGSTAQLFF. The DNA reads TGTGCCTGTGACACCGTTCCTGGGGCCCCCGGTTCGACAGCACAACTCTTCTTT. This chain joins TRDV2 to TRDJ2, and TRDD3 may be the D gene, going by 6 matching bases. Reading from cysteine to phenylalanine, the CDR3 counts 18 amino acids. Only CDR3 DNA is held: 54 bases, read in frame from base 1. Taken from the germline V gene, the CDR1 and CDR2 loops are GEAIGNYY and EKD. V lost 0 bases and J lost 4 bases; the stretch between them is 20 bases long.